This entry lists 24 T cell receptor beta chains sequenced from one sample in a study of CXCR3-negative and CXCR3-positive naive CD8 T cells. The method, 5' RACE with UMI labels, was used to prepare the TRB cDNA libraries. One entry per CDR3 protein, without DNA, is what TCRdb gives after re-calling the 5' RACE reads. Its table records fewer than 95,000 distinct CDR3 sequences. The sequenced sample consisted of naive CXCR3- CD8+ T cells from blood. Subset given: CD45RO-CCR7+CD27+CD95- naive CD8+ T cells lacking CXCR3 (TNR3-). The source is a human donor in good health. Some clones in this sample may be carry-over from other donors' samples.

The J gene is TRBJ1-1, the V gene TRBV25-1. This CDR3 has 11 residues. Germline assignment: CDR1 MGHDK and CDR2 SYGVNS. CDR3 in amino acids: CASSDLVEAFF.

The V and J genes are TRBV7-8 and TRBJ2-7; TCRdb indicates TRBD2, and absent DNA this call remains unverified. This CDR3 is 16 amino acids long. Germline lookup yields CDR1 SGHVS and CDR2 FQNEAQ. The CDR3 loop is CASSLALAGGPGEQYF. The full variable domain, with the rest looked up from reference TRBV7-8 and TRBJ2-7, is GAGVSQSPRYKVAKRGQDVALRCDPISGHVSLFWYQQALGQGPEFLTYFQNEAQLDKSGLPSDRFFAERPEGSVSTLKIQRTQQEDSAVYLCASSLALAGGPGEQYFGPGTRLTVT.

The gene calls are TRBV6-6 and TRBJ2-7; TCRdb designates TRBD2, a call that cannot be tested without DNA. CDR3 length equals 16 residues. The germline V gene has CDR1 MNHNY and CDR2 SVGAGI (reference sequence). Here the CDR3 reads CASSRSPGTATDEQYF.

The V gene is TRBV2, the J gene TRBJ2-3; without DNA, the TCRdb call of TRBD1 cannot be checked. CDR1 SNHLY and CDR2 FYNNEI come from the germline V gene. The CDR3 totals 16 residues. The CDR3 here is CASSSSREASGDTQYF.

The chain has TRBV6-1 and TRBJ2-1; absent DNA, TCRdb's TRBD1 call cannot be checked. In germline, CDR1 is MNHNS, CDR2 SASEGT. The CDR3 is made up of 14 amino acids. The CDR3: CASQQGPDYNEQFF.

The V gene is TRBV29-1, the J gene TRBJ2-7. The V gene's germline CDR1 is SQVTM and CDR2 ANQGSEA. This CDR3 contains 11 residues. The CDR3 sequence is CSVEEEYEQYF.

The chain has TRBV15 and TRBJ2-7. Germline CDR1 LNHNV, CDR2 YYDKDF (reference sequence). The length of the CDR3 is 16 residues. CDR3 in amino acids: CATSRDPGETSYEQYF.

The rearrangement links TRBV29-1 to TRBJ2-1. The CDR3 extends over 11 amino acids. Germline CDR1 SQVTM, CDR2 ANQGSEA. CDR3 loop: CSVRYRNEQFF.

The rearrangement uses TRBV4-3 and TRBJ2-2. The V gene's germline CDR1 is LGHNA and CDR2 YSLEER. The CDR3 sequence is 16 residues long. The CDR3 is CASSQIGELNTGELFF.

The chain uses TRBV6-5 and TRBJ1-2; lacking DNA, the TRBD1 call made by TCRdb goes unchecked. CDR3 length equals 16 residues. Germline V gene lookup returns CDR1 MNHEY and CDR2 SVGAGI. CDR3 region: CASSYGQTGDVYGYTF.

The V gene is TRBV7-6, the J gene TRBJ2-3; TCRdb reports TRBD2, a call that lacks DNA to check it against. Germline CDR1 reads SGHVS; CDR2 reads FNYEAQ. The CDR3 sequence is 16 residues long. CDR3 sequence: CASSLVSGGSTDTQYF.

The rearrangement links TRBV27 to TRBJ2-7; TCRdb reports TRBD1, a call that lacks DNA to check it against. This CDR3 contains 16 residues. The germline V gene encodes CDR1 MNHEY and CDR2 SMNVEV (reference sequence). CDR3 amino acids: CASSLSSGYPSYEQYF.

The chain employs TRBV6-4 and TRBJ2-1; TCRdb designates TRBD2, a call that cannot be tested without DNA. The germline V gene has CDR1 MRHNA and CDR2 SNTAGT. This CDR3 has 15 residues. The CDR3 protein is CASSRSRGGVDEQFF.

This chain uses TRBV6-2 or TRBV6-3 with TRBJ2-2; TCRdb's D call, TRBD1, is unchecked because there is no DNA. The CDR3 extends over 15 amino acids. The germline V gene has CDR1 MNHEY and CDR2 SVGEGT. CDR3 in amino acids: CASSYAGTASGELFF.

The chain recombines TRBV28 with TRBJ2-5; TCRdb names TRBD1, which stays unverified in the absence of DNA. CDR1 is MDHEN, CDR2 SYDVKM, per germline. The CDR3 loop spans 15 amino acids. CDR3 amino acids: CASSLNIQGLETQYF.

The rearrangement joins TRBV6-2 or TRBV6-3 to TRBJ2-1; there is no DNA to check the TCRdb D call of TRBD1. Germline V gene lookup returns CDR1 MNHEY and CDR2 SVGEGT. The CDR3 has 14 residues. CDR3 region: CASSYSGQPHGQFF.

The genes are TRBV29-1 and TRBJ2-2; absent DNA, TCRdb's TRBD2 call cannot be checked. Germline V CDR1 and CDR2: SQVTM, ANQGSEA. The CDR3 has 15 amino acids. CDR3 protein: CSVEERGVNTGELFF.

The chain combines TRBV12-3 or TRBV12-4 with TRBJ1-4. The CDR3 is 13 residues long. CDR3 protein: CAIAEGNNEKLFF.

This chain joins TRBV5-6 and TRBJ2-1; TCRdb gives TRBD2 as the D gene, but with no DNA this cannot be confirmed. This CDR3 is 13 amino acids long. The germline gives CDR1 SGHDT, CDR2 YYEEEE. The CDR3 here is CASSLVSSGEQFF.

The chain combines TRBV20-1 with TRBJ2-7. The CDR3 covers 13 residues. Germline CDR1 is DFQATT and CDR2 is SNEGSKA (reference sequence). CDR3 sequence: CSARVDFSYEQYF.

This sequence joins TRBV7-9 and TRBJ2-1; the TRBD2 assignment by TCRdb is unverifiable without DNA. This CDR3 region has 13 residues. Germline V CDR1 and CDR2: SEHNR, FQNEAQ (reference sequence). The CDR3 here is CASSLQTSGGAFF.

The rearrangement uses TRBV12-3 or TRBV12-4 and TRBJ1-1; TCRdb reports TRBD1, a call that lacks DNA to check it against. There are 11 residues in the CDR3. The CDR3 region is CASRQGTEAFF.

The rearrangement links TRBV7-9 to TRBJ1-1. The CDR3 extends over 13 amino acids. Germline V gene sequence: CDR1 SEHNR, CDR2 FQNEAQ (reference sequence). The CDR3 sequence is CASSPAGNTEAFF.

CDR3 loop: CASSDSSGGAVDTQYF. The chain uses TRBV6-4 and TRBJ2-3; without DNA, the TCRdb call of TRBD2 cannot be checked. CDR3 length: 16 residues. Germline CDR1 and CDR2: MRHNA and SNTAGT.